A single sample is the source of the 6 T cell receptor beta chains below, sequenced in a study of cytomegalovirus exposure and HLA in healthy donors. Researchers ran the PCR with 60 Vbeta and 13 Jbeta primers. Sequencing was performed with immunoSEQ multiplex PCR; in TCRdb, only in-frame clones are kept and a portion is missing. This sample has around 160,000 clones, with 75% found just once. The sample comprised PBMCs. The source of these receptors is a woman in her thirties or forties in good health and CMV-seropositive.

The chain links TRBV2 to TRBJ2-7, with D hard to call. The CDR3 consists of 11 residues. Germline CDR1 and CDR2: SNHLY and FYNNEI. Trimming stripped 6 bases from V and 3 bases from J, with 6 bases between. The CDR3 sequence: CASSPFYEQYF. In DNA form, the CDR3 reads TGTGCCAGCAGCCCTTTCTACGAGCAGTACTTC. The full variable domain, completed using reference TRBV2 and TRBJ2-7, is EPEVTQTPSHQVTQMGQEVILRCVPISNHLYFYWYRQILGQKVEFLVSFYNNEISEKSEIFDDQFSVERPDGSNFTLKIRSTKLEDSAMYFCASSPFYEQYFGPGTRLTVT.

The chain combines TRBV6-1 with TRBJ2-7; D call uncertain. This CDR3 spans 14 amino acids. From germline, CDR1 is MNHNS and CDR2 SASEGT. Trimming left V 3 bases short and J 0 bases short, with 9 bases between. CDR3 protein: CASSDHGSSYEQYF. CDR3 coding DNA: TGTGCCAGCAGTGACCACGGTAGCTCCTACGAGCAGTACTTC.

J is TRBJ2-1 and V is TRBV4-2; 10 bases are shared with TRBD2. Germline assignment: CDR1 LGHNA and CDR2 YNFKEQ. The CDR3 extends over 15 amino acids. J lost 6 bases, V lost 2 bases, and 4 bases had no gene match. CDR3 coding DNA: TGTGCCAGCAGCCAACTAGCGGGAGTGGGCAATGAGCAGTTCTTC. Amino acid sequence: CASSQLAGVGNEQFF.

The chain recombines TRBV7-3 with TRBJ2-4, with D possibly matching TRBD1 (6 bases). V was pared by 5 bases and J by 0 bases, with 17 bases between. CDR1 and CDR2 (germline): SGHTA, FQGTGA. The CDR3 has 17 amino acids. CDR3 sequence: CASSLLGQQLAKNIQYF. The CDR3 DNA is TGTGCCAGCAGCCTGCTTGGACAGCAACTAGCCAAAAACATTCAGTACTTC. The full variable domain, rest sourced from reference TRBV7-3 and TRBJ2-4, is GAGVSQTPSNKVTEKGKYVELRCDPISGHTALYWYRQSLGQGPEFLIYFQGTGAADDSGLPNDRFFAVRPEGSVSTLKIQRTERGDSAVYLCASSLLGQQLAKNIQYFGAGTRLSVL.

This rearrangement joins TRBV7-2 to TRBJ2-3, with 9 bases fitting TRBD2. Germline lookup yields CDR1 SGHTA and CDR2 FQGNSA. The CDR3 is 18 residues long. V shed 4 bases, J shed 4 bases, and the junction held 15 bases outside the gene matches. CDR3 region: CASSSPIRSSGTADTQYF. The CDR3 DNA sequence: TGTGCCAGCAGCTCTCCCATCCGCTCTAGCGGGACGGCAGATACGCAGTATTTT.

The rearrangement uses TRBV10-1 and TRBJ2-3; 7 bases agree with TRBD2. With 0 bases clipped from V and 4 bases from J, the junction kept 7 bases outside the gene matches. Germline assignment: CDR1 WNHNN and CDR2 SYGVQD (reference sequence). This CDR3 is built from 16 residues. Written as DNA, the CDR3 is TGCGCCAGCAGTGAGTCACGGGGGGTGAGTGCAGATACGCAGTATTTT. Translated: CASSESRGVSADTQYF.